The entry below gives a single TCR beta chain sequence along with its context. Its target is not known. This sample stems from a study of T cells expressing NK-cell markers. Study observations and caveats: Researchers report these clonotypes also headed the CD3+CD56-NKG2C+ fraction in several donors.

The germline CDR1 and CDR2 sequences are DFQATT and SNEGSKA (reference sequence). The CDR3 runs to 14 residues. TCRdb re-called the 5' RACE reads; every CDR3 protein appears as one record, without DNA. This sample's table reports over 200,000 distinct CDR3 sequences. The gene calls are TRBV20-1 and TRBJ2-7; TCRdb proposes TRBD1, but this gene call is untestable without DNA. Sequenced material: blood T cells: a sorted CD56 or NKG2C T cell subset, CD4+ or CD8+ T cells, or bulk PBMC T cells (not recorded which). The receptor was derived from a man aged 18 to 29 in good health. The CDR3: CSALDRAAHYEQYF.